Listed below are T cell receptor beta chains from one sample, sequenced in a study of human CD8 memory T cell subsets. For each CDR3 protein, TCRdb gives one entry from its re-call of the 5' RACE reads, without DNA. Its listing shows about 4,300 distinct CDR3 sequences. The sample was CD8+ T cells from PBMCs. The receptors come from a human donor in good health. Both conserved end residues are part of each CDR3. Each record gives: V gene, clone size, J gene, CDR3 length, CDR3 protein. Clone size appears in some rows only: once, few, many, or a class for an expanded clone.

TRBV10-1	-	TRBJ2-2	14	CASSGGAETGELFF
TRBV20-1	-	TRBJ2-1	16	CSARDPVGLAGVEQFF
TRBV11-1	-	TRBJ2-7	15	CASSPQREMVYEQYF
TRBV28	-	TRBJ2-3	12	CASTPARGAQYF
TRBV27	-	TRBJ2-1	15	CASSIAGGPYNEQFF
TRBV15	-	TRBJ2-1	15	CATSGTSGSYNEQFF
TRBV6-1	-	TRBJ2-1	11	CASSYMGEQFF
TRBV12-3/TRBV12-4	-	TRBJ2-3	18	CASSSPGTSGGFTDTQYF
TRBV12-3/TRBV12-4	-	TRBJ2-1	16	CASSEGLAGELNEQFF
TRBV28	-	TRBJ2-2	14	CASSLQGGTGELFF
TRBV28	-	TRBJ1-5	17	CASSLRYRGNSNQPQHF
TRBV7-9	-	TRBJ2-1	15	CASRLTSGLYNEQFF
TRBV20-1	-	TRBJ1-2	15	CSARVPGGDSYGYTF
TRBV25-1	-	TRBJ2-3	19	CASSERPAGQREGRDTQYF
TRBV6-5	-	TRBJ2-7	14	CASSYSSIGGEQYF
TRBV18	-	TRBJ2-2	17	CASSPPTRRENTGELFF
TRBV5-1	-	TRBJ2-3	12	CASSHLTDTQYF
TRBV4-1	-	TRBJ2-3	15	CASSPFSGSTDTQYF
TRBV24-1	-	TRBJ1-1	12	CATSDLQGEAFF
TRBV11-2	-	TRBJ2-7	14	CASSLPRGFYEQYF
TRBV13	-	TRBJ2-7	14	CASSFAGADAEQYF
TRBV19	medium-sized	TRBJ2-1	14	CASSVPGLDNEQFF
TRBV28	-	TRBJ2-7	15	CASSPSGRSSYEQYF
TRBV10-3	-	TRBJ2-7	14	CAIRPSGSLAEQYF
TRBV2	-	TRBJ2-3	14	CASAGQGVTDTQYF
TRBV7-6	-	TRBJ2-2	15	CASSLSLAGPGELFF
TRBV20-1	-	TRBJ2-3	14	CSATSGREWDTQYF
TRBV4-2	medium-sized	TRBJ2-7	16	CASSQDLGDRGYEQYF
TRBV6-2/TRBV6-3	-	TRBJ2-6	14	CASSPPGQADVLTF
TRBV15	-	TRBJ2-3	16	CATSRPGTPGSYTQYF
TRBV7-9	medium-sized	TRBJ2-3	16	CASSSQSRDGADTQYF
TRBV3-1	-	TRBJ2-1	19	CASSRVEGLGPYANNEQFF
TRBV12-3/TRBV12-4	-	TRBJ2-3	21	CASSPAGLENRVLLMGDTQYF
TRBV3-1	-	TRBJ2-7	15	CASSPVTGSTYEQYF
TRBV5-6	-	TRBJ2-1	14	CASRAWKGRNEQFF
TRBV7-3	large	TRBJ2-1	17	CASSLIASLGSYNEQFF
TRBV11-3	-	TRBJ2-1	16	CASSLQGSSSYNEQFF
TRBV29-1	-	TRBJ2-7	13	CSVTQANSYEQYF
TRBV5-6	-	TRBJ2-7	14	CASSSQGYTYEQYF
TRBV19	-	TRBJ1-2	16	CASSPTLGQGIYGYTF
TRBV15	-	TRBJ2-1	15	CATSLTLAAYNEQFF
TRBV28	-	TRBJ2-2	14	CAIKRESHTGELFF
TRBV15	-	TRBJ2-1	15	CATSLAGESYNEQFF
TRBV29-1	medium-sized	TRBJ2-5	15	CSANGLAGGAETQYF
TRBV7-9	-	TRBJ2-5	14	CASSLTSGSGSTYF
TRBV29-1	-	TRBJ1-1	11	CSVVAGTEAFF
TRBV29-1	-	TRBJ2-7	12	CSVVDNANEQYF
TRBV12-3/TRBV12-4	medium-sized	TRBJ2-2	14	CASNRRPGTGELFF
TRBV20-1	-	TRBJ2-2	16	CSARGTSGRRPGELFF
TRBV7-2	medium-sized	TRBJ2-7	15	CASSLGGIQFYEQYF
TRBV5-6	-	TRBJ2-5	15	CASLGPAGLTETQYF
TRBV9	-	TRBJ1-5	14	CASSPQGAREPQHF
TRBV20-1	-	TRBJ2-1	14	CSANPGTGGNEQFF
TRBV7-6	-	TRBJ2-7	13	CASSQSKEYEQYF
TRBV29-1	-	TRBJ1-1	12	CSVKTPNTEAFF